This T cell receptor beta chain was obtained from a study of T cell changes during pregnancy in multiple sclerosis. Here immunoSEQ multiplex PCR was the method, and the copy in TCRdb shows in-frame clones only, minus some. In the table there are approximately 85,000 clones, approximately 91% of which are singletons. This TCR derives from a female donor with multiple sclerosis, enrolled in a pregnancy study. The material was peripheral blood, obtained in the first trimester of pregnancy.

CDR3 in DNA: TGTGCCAGCGGGGGCACTAGCGGGCATGAGCAGTTCTTC. It encodes CASGGTSGHEQFF. The V call is TRBV2, the J call TRBJ2-1; TRBD2 aligns across 9 bases. V was pared by 8 bases and J by 8 bases, with 7 bases of the junction left unmatched. The CDR3 sequence is 13 residues long. CDR1 and CDR2 from the germline V gene are SNHLY and FYNNEI. Using reference TRBV2 and TRBJ2-1 for the parts outside the CDR3, the full variable domain is EPEVTQTPSHQVTQMGQEVILRCVPISNHLYFYWYRQILGQKVEFLVSFYNNEISEKSEIFDDQFSVERPDGSNFTLKIRSTKLEDSAMYFCASGGTSGHEQFFGPGTRLTVL.